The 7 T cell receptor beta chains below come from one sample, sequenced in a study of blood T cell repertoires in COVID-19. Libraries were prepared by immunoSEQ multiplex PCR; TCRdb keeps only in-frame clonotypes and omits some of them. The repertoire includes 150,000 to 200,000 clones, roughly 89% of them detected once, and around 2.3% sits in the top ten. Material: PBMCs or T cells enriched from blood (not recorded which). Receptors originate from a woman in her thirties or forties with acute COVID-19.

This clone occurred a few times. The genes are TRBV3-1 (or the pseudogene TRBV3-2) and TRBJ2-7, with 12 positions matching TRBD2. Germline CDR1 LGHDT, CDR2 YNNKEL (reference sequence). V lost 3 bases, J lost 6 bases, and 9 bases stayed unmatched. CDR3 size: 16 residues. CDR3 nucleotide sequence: TGTGCCAGCAGCCACCTAGCGGGAGGGCCCCCCGGCGAGCAGTACTTC. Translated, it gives CASSHLAGGPPGEQYF.

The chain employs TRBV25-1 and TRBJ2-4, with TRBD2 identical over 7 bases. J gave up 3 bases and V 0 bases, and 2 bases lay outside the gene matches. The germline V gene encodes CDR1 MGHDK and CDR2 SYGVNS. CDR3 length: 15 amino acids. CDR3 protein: CASSEYAGDKNIQYF. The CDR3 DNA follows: TGTGCCAGCAGTGAATATGCGGGGGACAAAAACATTCAGTACTTC.

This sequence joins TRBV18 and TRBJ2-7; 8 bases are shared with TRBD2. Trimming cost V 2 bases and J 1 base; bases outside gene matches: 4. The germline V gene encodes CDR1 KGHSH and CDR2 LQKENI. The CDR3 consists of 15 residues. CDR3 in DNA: TGTGCCAGCTCACCATACAGCGGGAGTTCCTACGAGCAGTACTTC. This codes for CASSPYSGSSYEQYF. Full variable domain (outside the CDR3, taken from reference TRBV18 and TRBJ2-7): NAGVMQNPRHLVRRRGQEARLRCSPMKGHSHVYWYRQLPEEGLKFMVYLQKENIIDESGMPKERFSAEFPKEGPSILRIQQVVRGDSAAYFCASSPYSGSSYEQYFGPGTRLTVT.

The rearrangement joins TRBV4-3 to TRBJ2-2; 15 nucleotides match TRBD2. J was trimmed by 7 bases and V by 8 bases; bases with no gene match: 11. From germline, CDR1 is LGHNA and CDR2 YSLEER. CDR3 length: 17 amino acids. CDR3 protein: CASALGLAGGPGGELFF. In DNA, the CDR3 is TGCGCCAGCGCCCTGGGACTAGCGGGAGGACCTGGCGGGGAGCTGTTTTTT.

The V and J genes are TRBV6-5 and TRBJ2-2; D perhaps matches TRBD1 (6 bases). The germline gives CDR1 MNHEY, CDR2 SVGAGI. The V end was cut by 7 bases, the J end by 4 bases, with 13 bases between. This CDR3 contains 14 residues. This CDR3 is CASTRDTFTGELFF. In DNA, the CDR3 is TGTGCCAGCACCCGGGACACTTTCACCGGGGAGCTGTTTTTT.

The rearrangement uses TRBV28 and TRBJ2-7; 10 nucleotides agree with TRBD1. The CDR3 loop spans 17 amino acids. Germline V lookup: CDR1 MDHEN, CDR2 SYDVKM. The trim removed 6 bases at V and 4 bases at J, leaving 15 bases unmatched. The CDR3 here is CASSSVPPGTGEYEQYF. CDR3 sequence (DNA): TGTGCCAGCAGCTCCGTCCCCCCCGGGACAGGGGAATACGAGCAGTACTTC. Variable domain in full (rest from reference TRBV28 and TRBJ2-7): DVKVTQSSRYLVKRTGEKVFLECVQDMDHENMFWYRQDPGLGLRLIYFSYDVKMKEKGDIPEGYSVSREKKERFSLILESASTNQTSMYLCASSSVPPGTGEYEQYFGPGTRLTVT.

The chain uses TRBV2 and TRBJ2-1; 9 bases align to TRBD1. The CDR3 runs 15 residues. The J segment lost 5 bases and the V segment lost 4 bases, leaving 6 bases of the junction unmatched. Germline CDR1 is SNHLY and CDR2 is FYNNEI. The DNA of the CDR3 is TGTGCCAGCAGTGCGGGGACAGGGAGTAACAATGAGCAGTTCTTC. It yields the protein CASSAGTGSNNEQFF.